This T cell receptor (beta chain) comes out of a study of CD4 T cells in relation to SARS-CoV-2 and coronaviruses. Assay: immunoSEQ multiplex PCR; the TCRdb copy retains only in-frame clones and omits some. The table has about 36,000 clones, about 86% seen once. As concerns this clone: Its antigen is as yet unknown.

Germline V gives CDR1 MDHEN, CDR2 SYDVKM. The germline V and J ends were trimmed by 3 bases and 5 bases, with 4 bases remaining between them. The CDR3 extends over 11 amino acids. Sequencing was carried out using naive CD4+ T cells from PBMCs, cultured in vitro. Indicated subset: naive CD4+ T cells isolated by negative enrichment. The chain is built from TRBV28 and TRBJ1-2; D gene unclear. The receptor was derived from an adult with COVID-19. In nucleotides, the CDR3 is TGTGCCAGCAGTTTTTTTTATGGCTACACCTTC. It yields the protein CASSFFYGYTF.